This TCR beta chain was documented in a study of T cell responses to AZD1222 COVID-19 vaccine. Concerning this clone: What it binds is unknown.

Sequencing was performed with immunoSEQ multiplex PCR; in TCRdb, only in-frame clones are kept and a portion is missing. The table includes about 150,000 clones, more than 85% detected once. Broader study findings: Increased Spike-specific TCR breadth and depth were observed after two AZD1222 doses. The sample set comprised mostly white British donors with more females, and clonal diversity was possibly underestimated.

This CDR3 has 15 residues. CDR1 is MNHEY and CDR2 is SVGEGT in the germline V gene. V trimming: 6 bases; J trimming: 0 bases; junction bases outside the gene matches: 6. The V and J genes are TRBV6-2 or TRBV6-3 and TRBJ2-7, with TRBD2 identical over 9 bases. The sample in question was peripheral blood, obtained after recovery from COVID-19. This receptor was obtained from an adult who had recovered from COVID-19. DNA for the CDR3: TGTGCCAGCAGCCATCTAGCGGGACGCTCCTACGAGCAGTACTTC. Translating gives CASSHLAGRSYEQYF.